The T cell receptor beta chain under discussion was sequenced for a study of OX40 agonist ivuxolimab in advanced cancers. In the study overall: With ivuxolimab, an agonistic anti-OX40 (CD134) antibody, patients were treated.

Data came from immunoSEQ multiplex PCR; TCRdb stores just in-frame clones and leaves some out. The profile shows 60,000 to 90,000 clones, 90% of them singletons. Whole-study results and caveats: The work left the antigen specificity of expanded peripheral T cells undetermined.

From germline, CDR1 is SGHTA and CDR2 FQGNSA. CDR3 length: 15 residues. The ends were cut back, 0 bases at V and 4 bases at J, with 12 bases in the middle. Notes on this clone: Its target is unknown.

The specimen was CD4+ or CD8+ T cells sorted from blood, collected in a trial of the OX40 agonist ivuxolimab. This TCR was recovered from an adult with an advanced solid tumor such as melanoma, head and neck, liver or kidney cancer. The V and J genes are TRBV7-2 and TRBJ1-1, with D tentatively TRBD1 (6 bases). This CDR3 reads CASSLAMGARTEAFF. The CDR3 DNA sequence: TGTGCCAGCAGCTTAGCGATGGGGGCGCGCACTGAAGCTTTCTTT.